The next 11 T cell receptor beta chains were all read from a single sample in a study of T cell repertoires in cytomegalovirus infection. TCRdb reprocessed the reads via MiXCR and lists one record per CDR3 protein. The sample has over 100,000 distinct CDR3 sequences, about a tenth seen once; the top ten hold 31%. Which antigens these TCRs recognize remains unknown. Sequenced material: PBMCs, sequenced either directly or after in vitro stimulation (not recorded which). These receptor sequences come from a human donor in good health (CMV status not recorded). Some clones in this sample may be carry-over from other donors' samples.

Ten or more counts support this clonotype. The chain couples TRBV27 to TRBJ2-3, with D uncertain. Germline CDR1 and CDR2: MNHEY and SMNVEV (reference sequence). V was trimmed by 3 bases and J by 4 bases, leaving 17 bases between them. This CDR3 is built from 16 residues. The DNA of the CDR3 is TGTGCCAGCAGTTTTAATCTGGGCGGTGCGGCAGATACGCAGTATTTT. It translates to CASSFNLGGAADTQYF.

This clonotype was counted at least ten times. V usage is TRBV7-2 and J usage is TRBJ2-3; 8 bases map to TRBD1. Germline CDR1 SGHTA, CDR2 FQGNSA. J gave up 4 bases and V 6 bases, and 9 bases lay outside the gene matches. The CDR3 covers 15 residues. This CDR3 reads CASRPGTGGADTQYF. CDR3 DNA sequence: TGTGCCAGCAGGCCCGGGACAGGTGGTGCAGATACGCAGTATTTT.

The table lists this clonotype with a few counts. V is TRBV7-9 and J is TRBJ1-1; TRBD1 aligns across 9 bases. The CDR3 has 15 residues. The germline V gene has CDR1 SEHNR and CDR2 FQNEAQ (reference sequence). Losses at the gene ends were 5 bases for V and 5 bases for J; bases not matched to a gene: 9. The CDR3 spells CASSPLGQGWTEAFF. CDR3 in DNA: TGTGCCAGCAGCCCACTCGGACAGGGGTGGACTGAAGCTTTCTTT. The whole variable domain, remainder taken from reference TRBV7-9 and TRBJ1-1, is DTGVSQNPRHKITKRGQNVTFRCDPISEHNRLYWYRQTLGQGPEFLTYFQNEAQLEKSRLLSDRFSAERPKGSFSTLEIQRTEQGDSAMYLCASSPLGQGWTEAFFGQGTRLTVV.

This clonotype showed up many times. V and J are TRBV7-8 and TRBJ1-6; weak D call: TRBD1 (5 bases). Germline loops: CDR1 SGHVS, CDR2 FQNEAQ. V shed 5 bases and J shed 7 bases, with 12 bases lying between them. The CDR3 length is 14 residues. The CDR3 protein is CASSRLTANSPLHF. CDR3 DNA: TGTGCCAGCAGCCGCCTGACAGCGAATTCACCCCTCCACTTT.

This clonotype appeared a few times. V gene TRBV28 combines with J gene TRBJ1-3; D not certain. The CDR3 sequence is 17 residues long. V lost 6 bases to trimming and J lost 0 bases, with 18 bases between them. CDR1 MDHEN and CDR2 SYDVKM come from the germline V gene. CDR3 in DNA: TGTGCCAGCAGAGATAAGCCCGGGCATTTCTCTGGAAACACCATATATTTT. Translation gives CASRDKPGHFSGNTIYF.

This clonotype occurred many times. The gene calls are TRBV7-2 and TRBJ2-1; 11 positions agree with TRBD2. Losses at the gene ends were 5 bases for V and 1 base for J; bases not matched to a gene: 4. This CDR3 has 16 residues. The germline gives CDR1 SGHTA, CDR2 FQGNSA. The CDR3 region has the DNA TGTGCCAGCAGCCGGACTAGCGGGTGGTCCTACAATGAGCAGTTCTTC. It specifies CASSRTSGWSYNEQFF. The complete variable domain, with remaining parts taken from reference TRBV7-2 and TRBJ2-1, reads GAGVSQSPSNKVTEKGKDVELRCDPISGHTALYWYRQSLGQGLEFLIYFQGNSAPDKSGLPSDRFSAERTGGSVSTLTIQRTQQEDSAVYLCASSRTSGWSYNEQFFGPGTRLTVL.

This clonotype has a count of ten or more. The genes are TRBV7-2 and TRBJ2-5, with a weak D call TRBD2 (6 bases). Germline assignment: CDR1 SGHTA and CDR2 FQGNSA. The ends were cut back, 5 bases at V and 7 bases at J, with 17 bases in the middle. The CDR3 is made up of 14 amino acids. CDR3 protein: CASSPGTAVGTQYF. The CDR3 DNA reads as TGTGCCAGCAGCCCAGGGACTGCGGTAGGGACCCAGTACTTC.

V and J are TRBV10-3 and TRBJ1-2; D might be TRBD1 (6 bases). Germline CDR1 is ENHRY and CDR2 is SYGVKD. The CDR3 contains 13 residues. Trimming pared 6 bases from V and 1 base from J, leaving 9 bases between. CDR3 nucleotide sequence: TGTGCCATCAGGAAGGACAGTAACTATGGCTACACCTTC. Its protein product is CAIRKDSNYGYTF.

There are a few counts of this clonotype. The rearrangement uses TRBV29-1 and TRBJ2-3; 7 bases match TRBD1. V lost 5 bases and J lost 4; bases outside the gene matches: 3. CDR1 is SQVTM and CDR2 is ANQGSEA in the germline V gene. CDR3 length: 12 residues. This chain's CDR3 is CSVSDRADTQYF. The DNA of the CDR3 is TGCAGCGTTTCCGACAGGGCAGATACGCAGTATTTT.

This clonotype was detected many times. The rearrangement uses TRBV15 and TRBJ1-3; 7 nucleotides match TRBD1. CDR3 size: 16 residues. The germline CDR1 and CDR2 sequences are LNHNV and YYDKDF (reference sequence). The J segment lost 2 bases and the V segment lost 2 bases, leaving 6 bases of the junction unmatched. CDR3 protein: CATSRITGAAGNTIYF. DNA of the CDR3: TGTGCCACCAGCAGAATTACAGGGGCAGCTGGAAACACCATATATTTT. Complete variable domain (other parts from reference TRBV15 and TRBJ1-3): DAMVIQNPRYQVTQFGKPVTLSCSQTLNHNVMYWYQQKSSQAPKLLFHYYDKDFNNEADTPDNFQSRRPNTSFCFLDIRSPGLGDTAMYLCATSRITGAAGNTIYFGEGSWLTVV.

A few counts support this clonotype. J is TRBJ2-5 and V is TRBV18, with D tentatively TRBD2 (5 bases). The CDR3 is made up of 13 amino acids. Looked up from germline, CDR1 is KGHSH and CDR2 is LQKENI. Between the trimmed V and J ends, which lost 2 bases and 5 bases, there was a span of 9 bases. In nucleotides, the CDR3 is TGTGCCAGCTCACCAGGAGGTTCCGAGACCCAGTACTTC. As protein: CASSPGGSETQYF.